The 13 T cell receptor beta chains below were found in one sample sequenced in a study of blood T cell repertoires in COVID-19 (dated by TCRdb to the early 2020s). Library preparation employed the immunoSEQ multiplex PCR assay. Sourced from immuneACCESS, this table was stored by TCRdb with only in-frame sequences that have V and J called. A share of the clones is absent; for the studies checked, an unresolved V gene accounts for under half, and the remainder has no known explanation. The sample contains over 150,000 clones, 80% of them found a single time. The ten largest clones add up to less than 4% of the sample. Source material: PBMCs or T cells enriched from blood (not recorded which). The origin of the receptors is a woman aged 60-70 years who had recovered from COVID-19.

The chain combines TRBV11-2 with TRBJ2-1; 8 nucleotides match TRBD1. Trimming took 4 bases from V and 1 from J; bases not matched to a gene: 6. Germline loops: CDR1 SGHAT, CDR2 FQNNGV. This CDR3 has 16 residues. CDR3 loop: CASSSVQGGSYNEQFF. DNA of the CDR3: TGTGCCAGCAGCTCGGTACAGGGGGGATCCTACAATGAGCAGTTCTTC.

The chain combines TRBV2 with TRBJ2-5; 9 bases line up with TRBD2. The CDR3 consists of 16 residues. Germline values: CDR1 SNHLY, CDR2 FYNNEI. Trimming took 11 bases from V and 2 from J; bases not matched to a gene: 15. The CDR3 DNA reads as TGTGCCGACCAGAAAGGGAGCGGGGGGACGCAAGAGACCCAGTACTTC. Translated: CADQKGSGGTQETQYF.

On this clone itself: This specimen includes other DNA sequences encoding the same CDR3. CDR3 nucleotide sequence: TGTGCCACCAGTGATCCGCTCAGCTACGAGCAGTACTTC. Translation gives CATSDPLSYEQYF. The chain joins TRBV24-1 to TRBJ2-7; D is unresolved. Per germline, CDR1 KGHDR and CDR2 SFDVKD. The CDR3 sequence is 13 residues long. The V gene lost 3 bases and the J gene lost 3 bases, with 8 bases spanning the gap.

In DNA, the CDR3 is TGTGCCAGCAGTCGGCCCGGGACAGCGATACGACCAAATGGCTACACCTTC. It yields the protein CASSRPGTAIRPNGYTF. The rearrangement uses TRBV28 and TRBJ1-2; 7 nucleotides match TRBD1. Trimming at V came to 5 bases and at J to 6 bases, leaving 18 bases not matched to a gene. Germline CDR1 reads MDHEN; CDR2 reads SYDVKM. The CDR3 has 17 residues.

The gene calls are TRBV3-1 (or the pseudogene TRBV3-2) and TRBJ2-7; D is uncertain. This CDR3 spans 13 amino acids. V was shortened by 3 bases and J by 6 bases, with 12 bases between the two germline ends. Looked up from germline, CDR1 is LGHDT and CDR2 is YNNKEL (reference sequence). The DNA for the CDR3 is TGTGCCAGCAGCCACACTCCCCTAGGCGAGCAGTACTTC. Protein sequence: CASSHTPLGEQYF.

This clone was observed a few times. The chain couples TRBV7-8 to TRBJ1-3, with TRBD1 matching 7 bases. V shed 4 bases and J 2 bases; nucleotides not matched to a gene: 2. In germline, CDR1 is SGHVS, CDR2 FQNEAQ. This CDR3 has 14 residues. The CDR3 DNA is TGTGCCAGCAGCTATGGACAGGCTGGAAACACCATATATTTT. Its translation is CASSYGQAGNTIYF. The whole variable domain, remainder taken from reference TRBV7-8 and TRBJ1-3, is GAGVSQSPRYKVAKRGQDVALRCDPISGHVSLFWYQQALGQGPEFLTYFQNEAQLDKSGLPSDRFFAERPEGSVSTLKIQRTQQEDSAVYLCASSYGQAGNTIYFGEGSWLTVV.

The J gene is TRBJ1-1, the V gene TRBV3-1 (or the pseudogene TRBV3-2), with D possibly matching TRBD1 (5 bases). The V end was cut by 3 bases, the J end by 3 bases, with 8 bases between. From germline, CDR1 is LGHDT and CDR2 YNNKEL (reference sequence). The CDR3 is made up of 13 amino acids. CDR3 nucleotide sequence: TGTGCCAGCAGCCATACGGGGGACACTGAAGCTTTCTTT. Translating it yields CASSHTGDTEAFF.

In this sample, this clone turned up a few times. The chain joins TRBV5-1 to TRBJ1-2; D unresolved. With 3 bases removed from V and 6 bases from J, the gap between germline ends came to 9 bases. The CDR3 covers 12 residues. The germline CDR1 and CDR2 sequences are SGHRS and YFSETQ. The CDR3 DNA reads TGCGCCAGCAGCTACCTCGGGGATGGCTACACCTTC. Translation gives CASSYLGDGYTF.

The chain has TRBV11-2 and TRBJ2-3; 7 nucleotides line up with TRBD1. Germline V gene sequence: CDR1 SGHAT, CDR2 FQNNGV. The CDR3 is 16 amino acids. Trimming removed 2 bases from V and 0 bases from J; junction bases left unmatched: 5. This chain's CDR3 is CASSLTTGFSTDTQYF. The CDR3 region has the DNA TGTGCCAGCAGCTTAACGACAGGGTTTAGCACAGATACGCAGTATTTT. Supplemented by reference TRBV11-2 and TRBJ2-3, the full variable domain reads EAGVAQSPRYKIIEKRQSVAFWCNPISGHATLYWYQQILGQGPKLLIQFQNNGVVDDSQLPKDRFSAERLKGVDSTLKIQPAKLEDSAVYLCASSLTTGFSTDTQYFGPGTRLTVL.

The rearrangement links TRBV15 to TRBJ1-2; tentatively, D is TRBD1 (6 bases). CDR1 LNHNV and CDR2 YYDKDF come from the germline V gene (reference sequence). V lost 3 bases and J 3 bases, leaving 11 bases between the germline ends. The CDR3 has 14 amino acids. CDR3 coding DNA: TGTGCCACCAGCAGCGCGGACAGCTACTATGGCTACACCTTC. Its translation: CATSSADSYYGYTF.

This chain joins TRBV2 and TRBJ2-1; 8 bases map to TRBD2. CDR3 length: 15 residues. CDR1 SNHLY and CDR2 FYNNEI come from the germline V gene. After removal of 8 bases from V and 7 bases from J, the junction contained 13 bases not matched to a gene. CDR3 residues: CASRREAGVGNEQFF. The CDR3 DNA reads TGTGCCAGCCGGAGGGAAGCGGGGGTTGGAAATGAGCAGTTCTTC.

In its sample, this clone was seen many times. The chain carries TRBV5-5 and TRBJ2-7, with a weak D call TRBD1 (5 bases). The V end was cut by 5 bases, the J end by 3 bases, with 18 bases between. The CDR3 is made up of 15 amino acids. CDR1 SGHKS and CDR2 YYEKEE come from the germline V gene (reference sequence). Here the CDR3 reads CASSLEPGNFYEQYF. The CDR3 bases are TGTGCCAGCAGTTTAGAGCCAGGGAACTTCTACGAGCAGTACTTC. Complete variable domain (other parts from reference TRBV5-5 and TRBJ2-7): DAGVTQSPTHLIKTRGQQVTLRCSPISGHKSVSWYQQVLGQGPQFIFQYYEKEERGRGNFPDRFSARQFPNYSSELNVNALLLGDSALYLCASSLEPGNFYEQYFGPGTRLTVT.

The V call is TRBV4-1, the J call TRBJ2-7, with 9 bases aligning to TRBD1. Germline lookup yields CDR1 MGHRA and CDR2 YSYEKL. V dropped 4 bases and J dropped 4; count of bases not matched to a gene: 8. The CDR3 extends over 15 amino acids. The CDR3 region is CASSRTLGQGYEQYF. For the CDR3, the DNA is TGCGCCAGCAGCCGAACCCTGGGACAGGGATACGAGCAGTACTTC.